This TCR beta chain was sequenced for a study of T cell repertoires in cytomegalovirus infection. The overall study: As its CMV epitopes, the study selected recently identified HLA-C-restricted and well-studied HLA-B-restricted targets. TCR beta signatures that were public indicated CMV infection and matching HLA type. General observations from the study: CMV-specific TCR beta clonotypes restricted by HLA-C dominated the ex vivo response. The cumulative frequency of public TCR beta families distinguished individuals who carried CMV together with the relevant HLA.

TCRdb processed the reads anew with MiXCR; each CDR3 protein has one entry. Of around 540,000 distinct CDR3 sequences listed, roughly a third are singletons. This clonotype was seen more than once but under ten times. Its antigen remains unidentified. Germline V CDR1 and CDR2: SGHRS, YFSETQ. The CDR3 spans 16 residues. V lost 4 bases and J lost 4; bases outside the gene matches: 6. The J gene is TRBJ2-7, the V gene TRBV5-1, with 15 bases matching TRBD2. The TCR sequence derives from a human donor in good health (CMV status not recorded). Some clones in this sample may be carry-over from other donors' samples. The input for sequencing was cultured PBMCs, taken from culture after CMV antigen stimulation. CDR3 region: CASSPGLAGGLYEQYF. The CDR3 nucleotides read TGCGCCAGCAGCCCCGGACTAGCGGGAGGGCTATACGAGCAGTACTTC.